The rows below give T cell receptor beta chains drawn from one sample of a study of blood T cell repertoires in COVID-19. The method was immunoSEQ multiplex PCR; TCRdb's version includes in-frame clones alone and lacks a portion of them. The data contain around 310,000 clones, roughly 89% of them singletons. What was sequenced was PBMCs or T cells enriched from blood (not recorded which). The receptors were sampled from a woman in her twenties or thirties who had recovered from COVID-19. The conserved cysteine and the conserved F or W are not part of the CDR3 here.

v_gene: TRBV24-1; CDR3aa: ATSDHTGTGTLGGYT
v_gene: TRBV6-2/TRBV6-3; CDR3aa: ASSYSATEAF
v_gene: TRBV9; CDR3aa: ASSVDGRGTETQY
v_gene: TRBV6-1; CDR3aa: ASSDHARTGSPQPQH
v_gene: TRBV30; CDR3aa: AWSVQVDYGYT
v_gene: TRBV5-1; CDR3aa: ASSLVGADTEAF
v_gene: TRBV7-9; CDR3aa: ASSPGTSVDNEQF
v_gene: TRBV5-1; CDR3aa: ASSDGDRIYEQY
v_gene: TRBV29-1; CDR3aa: SVEDRTGTGYEQY
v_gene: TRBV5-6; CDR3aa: ASSLTGVWTDTQY
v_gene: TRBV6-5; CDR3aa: ATQGAVAYEQY
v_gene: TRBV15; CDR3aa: ATSREGHGFSPLH
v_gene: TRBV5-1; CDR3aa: ASSLYPLRPGYGYT
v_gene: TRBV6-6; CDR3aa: ASRTRQGLGNQPQH
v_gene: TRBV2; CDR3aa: ASSEALVSEQF
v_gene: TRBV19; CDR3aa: ASSMTGYEQY
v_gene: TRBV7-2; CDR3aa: ASSSRTSGSYEQY
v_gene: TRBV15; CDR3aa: ATSPRDRGIRGYT
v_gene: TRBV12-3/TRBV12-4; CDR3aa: ASSLPGDEQY
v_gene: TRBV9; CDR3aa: ASSASPGGSEQY
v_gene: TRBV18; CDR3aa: ASSPFEAGTSGPNEQF
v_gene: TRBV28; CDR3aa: ASNTAGARTYEQY
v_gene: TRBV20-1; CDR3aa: SASETSGSLNEQF
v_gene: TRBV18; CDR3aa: ASSPVRDIYEQY
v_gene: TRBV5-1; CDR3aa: ASSLVGLAAYEQY
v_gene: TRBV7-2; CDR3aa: ASSFRGRLAGVYEQY
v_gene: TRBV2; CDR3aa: ASSESRGWGTEAF
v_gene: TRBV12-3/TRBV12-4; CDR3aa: ASSLATGNEQF
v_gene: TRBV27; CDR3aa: ASSSRDRGNYGYT
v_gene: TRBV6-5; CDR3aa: ASRSTGVEGAF
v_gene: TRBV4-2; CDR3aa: ASSGEGRYGYT
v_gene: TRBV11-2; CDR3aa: ASSLSWTGDSTEAF
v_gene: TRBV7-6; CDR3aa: ASSTRTGGAYNEQF
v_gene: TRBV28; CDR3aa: ASSAGGRIGQPQH
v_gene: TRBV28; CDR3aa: ASSPNHAGNTIY
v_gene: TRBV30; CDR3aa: ASLAGEETQY
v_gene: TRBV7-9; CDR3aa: ASTRPARDLGALAKNIQY
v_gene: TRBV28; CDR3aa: ASSLLDRNQPQH
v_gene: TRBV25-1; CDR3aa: ASSDEPGDEKLF
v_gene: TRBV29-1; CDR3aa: SVEGSAGTNYGYT
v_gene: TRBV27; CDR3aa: ASSLNGQGEVGYT
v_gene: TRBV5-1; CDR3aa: ASSLDGQTNYGYT
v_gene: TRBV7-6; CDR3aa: ASSLAKDRGHTGELF
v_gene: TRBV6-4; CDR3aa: ASSVHISGNTIY
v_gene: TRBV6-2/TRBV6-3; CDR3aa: ASRPTGTGVNEQF
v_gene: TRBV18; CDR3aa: ASSPDRVGNIQY
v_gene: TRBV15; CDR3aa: ATSREDSLNTEAF
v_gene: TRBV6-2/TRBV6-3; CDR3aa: ASSNLPGLARETQY
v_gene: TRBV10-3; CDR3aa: AISESNLAAYNEQF
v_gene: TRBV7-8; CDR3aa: ASSLRGSTYNEQF
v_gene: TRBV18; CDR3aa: ASSPTGTGINNQPQH
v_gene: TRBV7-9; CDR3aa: ASSDSSGASNQPQH
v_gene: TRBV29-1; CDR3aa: SVEGDTREPYEQY
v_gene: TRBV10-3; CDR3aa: AISDRDRGNAEAF
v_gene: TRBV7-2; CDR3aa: ASSSRAGNNSPLH
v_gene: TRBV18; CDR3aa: ASFRQGPDDEQF
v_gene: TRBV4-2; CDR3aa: ASSQPPGLAAYNEQF